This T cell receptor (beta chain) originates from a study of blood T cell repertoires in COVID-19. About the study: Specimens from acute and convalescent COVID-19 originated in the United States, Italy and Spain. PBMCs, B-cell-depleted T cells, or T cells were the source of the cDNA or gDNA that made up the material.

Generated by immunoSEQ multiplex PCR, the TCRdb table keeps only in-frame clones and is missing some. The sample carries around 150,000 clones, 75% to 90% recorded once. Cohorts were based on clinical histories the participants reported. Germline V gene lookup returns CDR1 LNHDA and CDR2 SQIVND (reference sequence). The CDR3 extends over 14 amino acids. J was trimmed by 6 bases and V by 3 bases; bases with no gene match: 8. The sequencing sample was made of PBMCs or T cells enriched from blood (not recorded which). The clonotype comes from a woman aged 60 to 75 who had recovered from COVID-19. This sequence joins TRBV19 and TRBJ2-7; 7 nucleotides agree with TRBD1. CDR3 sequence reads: CASSMGTATGEQYF. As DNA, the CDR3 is TGTGCCAGTAGTATGGGGACAGCAACGGGCGAGCAGTACTTC.